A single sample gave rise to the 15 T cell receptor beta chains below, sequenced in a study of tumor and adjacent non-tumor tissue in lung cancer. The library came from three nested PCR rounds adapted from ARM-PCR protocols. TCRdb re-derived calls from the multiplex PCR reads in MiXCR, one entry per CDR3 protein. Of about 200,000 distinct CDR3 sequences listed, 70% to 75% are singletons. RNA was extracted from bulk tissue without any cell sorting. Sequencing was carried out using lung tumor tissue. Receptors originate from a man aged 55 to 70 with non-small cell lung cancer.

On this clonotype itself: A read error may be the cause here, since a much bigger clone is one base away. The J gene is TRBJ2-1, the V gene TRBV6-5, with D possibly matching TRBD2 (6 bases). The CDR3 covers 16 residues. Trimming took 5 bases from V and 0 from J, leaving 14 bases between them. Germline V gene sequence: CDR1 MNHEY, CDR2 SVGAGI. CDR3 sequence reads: CASSPERVSSYNEQFF. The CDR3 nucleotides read TGTGCCAGCAGTCCAGAGCGGGTCAGCTCCTACAATGAGCAGTTCTTC.

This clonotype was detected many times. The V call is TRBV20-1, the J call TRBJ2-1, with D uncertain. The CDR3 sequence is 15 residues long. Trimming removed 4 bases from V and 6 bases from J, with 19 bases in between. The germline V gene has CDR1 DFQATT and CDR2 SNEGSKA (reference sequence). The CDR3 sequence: CSAMNALPFGNEQFF. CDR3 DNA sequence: TGCAGTGCTATGAACGCACTTCCTTTTGGCAATGAGCAGTTCTTC.

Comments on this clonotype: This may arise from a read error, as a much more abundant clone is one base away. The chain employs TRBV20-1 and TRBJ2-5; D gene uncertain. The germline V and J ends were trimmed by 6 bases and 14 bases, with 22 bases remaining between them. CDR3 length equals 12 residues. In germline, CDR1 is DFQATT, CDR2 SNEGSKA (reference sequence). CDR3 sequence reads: CSAILNLVDLYF. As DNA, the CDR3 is TGCAGTGCCATTCTAAATTTAGTGGACCTTTACTTC.

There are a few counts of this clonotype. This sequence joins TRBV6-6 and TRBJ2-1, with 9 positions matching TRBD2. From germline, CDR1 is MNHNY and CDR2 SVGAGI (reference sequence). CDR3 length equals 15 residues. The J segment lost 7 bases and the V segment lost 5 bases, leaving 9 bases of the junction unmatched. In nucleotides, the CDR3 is TGTGCCAGCAGTCAAACCGCGGGGGGGAAAAATGAGCAGTTCTTC. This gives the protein CASSQTAGGKNEQFF.

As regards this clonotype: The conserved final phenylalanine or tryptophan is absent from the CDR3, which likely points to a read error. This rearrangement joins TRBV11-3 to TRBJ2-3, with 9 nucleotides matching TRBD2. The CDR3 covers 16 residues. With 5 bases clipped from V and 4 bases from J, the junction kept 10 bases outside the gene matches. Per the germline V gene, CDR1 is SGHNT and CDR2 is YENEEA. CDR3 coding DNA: TGTGCCAGCAGCCTGTTAGCGGGGGAGAGAGCAGATACGCAGTATTTG. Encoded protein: CASSLLAGERADTQYL.

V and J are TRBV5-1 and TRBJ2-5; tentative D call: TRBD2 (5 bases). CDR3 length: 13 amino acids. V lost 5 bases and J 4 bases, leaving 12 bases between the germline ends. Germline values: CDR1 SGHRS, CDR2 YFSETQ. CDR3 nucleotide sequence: TGCGCCAGCAGTAGAGGGTTTGGAGAGACCCAGTACTTC. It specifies CASSRGFGETQYF.

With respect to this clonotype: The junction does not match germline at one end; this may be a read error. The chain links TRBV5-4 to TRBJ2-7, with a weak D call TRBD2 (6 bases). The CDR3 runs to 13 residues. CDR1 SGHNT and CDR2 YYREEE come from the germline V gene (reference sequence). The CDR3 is CGSSLDYRGEQYF. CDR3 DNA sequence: TGTGGCAGCAGCTTGGACTACCGCGGTGAGCAGTACTTC.

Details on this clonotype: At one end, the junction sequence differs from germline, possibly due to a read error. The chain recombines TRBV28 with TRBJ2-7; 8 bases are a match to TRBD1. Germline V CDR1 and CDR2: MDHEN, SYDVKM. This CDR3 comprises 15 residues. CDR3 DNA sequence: TGTGCCAGCGTCCCGGGGGACAGGACCACCTACGAGCAATACTTC. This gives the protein CASVPGDRTTYEQYF.

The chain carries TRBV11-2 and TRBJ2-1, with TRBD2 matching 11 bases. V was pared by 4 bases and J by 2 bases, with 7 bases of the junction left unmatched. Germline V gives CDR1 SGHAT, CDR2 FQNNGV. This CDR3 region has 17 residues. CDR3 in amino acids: CASSYYLAGGTYNEQFF. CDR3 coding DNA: TGTGCCAGCAGCTACTACCTAGCGGGGGGAACCTACAATGAGCAGTTCTTC.

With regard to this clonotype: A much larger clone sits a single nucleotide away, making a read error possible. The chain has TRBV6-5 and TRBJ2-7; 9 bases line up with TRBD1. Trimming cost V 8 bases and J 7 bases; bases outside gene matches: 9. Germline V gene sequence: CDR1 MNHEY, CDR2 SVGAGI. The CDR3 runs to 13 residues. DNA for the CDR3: TGTGCCAGCTGGCACAGGGGGCCGAGGGAGCAGTACTTC. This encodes CASWHRGPREQYF.

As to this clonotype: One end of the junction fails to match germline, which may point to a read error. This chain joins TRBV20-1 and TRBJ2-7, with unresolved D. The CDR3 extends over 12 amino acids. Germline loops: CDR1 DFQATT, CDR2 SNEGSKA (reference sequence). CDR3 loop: CRAKVGPYEQYF. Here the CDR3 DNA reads TGCAGAGCTAAGGTGGGCCCCTACGAGCAGTACTTC.

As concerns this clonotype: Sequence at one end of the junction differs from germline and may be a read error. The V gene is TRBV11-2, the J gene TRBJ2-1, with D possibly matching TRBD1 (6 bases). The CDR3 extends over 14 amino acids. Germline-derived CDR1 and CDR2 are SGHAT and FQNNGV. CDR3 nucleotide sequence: TGTGCCAGCAGCTTAACAGGGTTTGAGGATAAGCAATTCTTC. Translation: CASSLTGFEDKQFF.

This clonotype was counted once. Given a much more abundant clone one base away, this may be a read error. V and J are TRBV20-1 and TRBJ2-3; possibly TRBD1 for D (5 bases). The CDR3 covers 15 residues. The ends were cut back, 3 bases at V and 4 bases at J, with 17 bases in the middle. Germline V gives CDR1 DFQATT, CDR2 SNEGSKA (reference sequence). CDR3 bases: TGCAGTGCTAGTACGGAAAAAAGGGGTCCAGATACGCAGTATTTT. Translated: CSASTEKRGPDTQYF.

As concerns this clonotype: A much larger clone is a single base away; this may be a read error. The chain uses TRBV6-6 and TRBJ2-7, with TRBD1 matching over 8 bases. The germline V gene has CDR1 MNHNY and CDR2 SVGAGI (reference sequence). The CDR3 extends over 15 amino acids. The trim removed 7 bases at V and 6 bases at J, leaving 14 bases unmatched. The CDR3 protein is CASKVTGQAPFEQYF. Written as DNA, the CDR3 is TGTGCCAGCAAGGTTACGGGACAGGCACCCTTCGAGCAGTACTTC.

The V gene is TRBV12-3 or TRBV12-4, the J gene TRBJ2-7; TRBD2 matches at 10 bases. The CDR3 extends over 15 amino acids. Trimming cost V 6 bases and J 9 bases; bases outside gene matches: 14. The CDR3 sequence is CASRPVSGRAHGQYF. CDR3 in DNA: TGTGCCAGCAGGCCCGTAAGCGGGAGGGCCCACGGGCAGTACTTC.